This T cell receptor (beta chain) originates from a study of low-dose radiotherapy and immunotherapy resistance in tumors. About the research overall: Patients took 300 mg oral aspirin daily for four cycles from cycle 1 day 1.

Donors were administered nivolumab, ipilimumab, aspirin and low-dose cyclophosphamide, together with low-dose radiotherapy. The CDR3 is 19 amino acids. V lost 7 bases and J lost 6, with 28 bases in between. Germline values: CDR1 SNHLY, CDR2 FYNNEI. Covering alpha and beta chains, TRAV- and TRBV-specific primers were used for the first-strand cDNA. Both a constant-region primer and a V-primer adapter served to amplify TCRs across 20 to 25 PCR cycles. Isolated mRNA underwent amplification via in vitro transcription. TCRdb independently ran MiXCR on the reads; one entry per CDR3 protein. The sample shows about 6,800 distinct CDR3 sequences, roughly 88% of them seen only once.

The chain couples TRBV2 to TRBJ1-6, with D maybe TRBD1 (5 bases). The source is a human donor with advanced metastatic prostate, ovarian, gallbladder or colorectal cancer (not recorded which). This table probably holds off-target reads from a library built for another chain. CDR3 DNA sequence: TGTGCCAGCATTCGCAGGGCCTTCATATCATCCAGGGTTAATTCACCCCTCCACTTT. Its protein is CASIRRAFISSRVNSPLHF.